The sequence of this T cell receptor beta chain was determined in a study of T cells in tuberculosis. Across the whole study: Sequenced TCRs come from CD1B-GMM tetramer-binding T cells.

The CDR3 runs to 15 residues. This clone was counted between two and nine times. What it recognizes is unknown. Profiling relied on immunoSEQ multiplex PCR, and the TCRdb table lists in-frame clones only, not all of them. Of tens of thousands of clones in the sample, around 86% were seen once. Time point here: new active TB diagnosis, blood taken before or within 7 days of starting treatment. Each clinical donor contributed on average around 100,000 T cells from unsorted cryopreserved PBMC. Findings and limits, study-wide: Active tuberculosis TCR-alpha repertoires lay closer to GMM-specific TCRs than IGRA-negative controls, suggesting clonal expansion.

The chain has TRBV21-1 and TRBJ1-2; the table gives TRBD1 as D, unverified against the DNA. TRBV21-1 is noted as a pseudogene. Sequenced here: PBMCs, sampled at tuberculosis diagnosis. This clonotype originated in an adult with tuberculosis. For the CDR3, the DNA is TGTGCCAGCATCCCGGCGGACAGGGGCCTGAAGGTCTACACCTTC. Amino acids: CASIPADRGLKVYTF.